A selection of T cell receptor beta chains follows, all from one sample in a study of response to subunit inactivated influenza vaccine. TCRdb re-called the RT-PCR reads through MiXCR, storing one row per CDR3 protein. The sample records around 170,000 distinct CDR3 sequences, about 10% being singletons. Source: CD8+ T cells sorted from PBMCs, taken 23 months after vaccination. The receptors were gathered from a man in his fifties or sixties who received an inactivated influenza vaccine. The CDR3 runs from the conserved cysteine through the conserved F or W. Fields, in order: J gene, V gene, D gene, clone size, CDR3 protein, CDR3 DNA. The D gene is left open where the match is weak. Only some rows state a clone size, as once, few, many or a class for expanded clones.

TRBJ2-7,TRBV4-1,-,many,CASSQDFVRDISYEQYF,TGCGCCAGCAGCCAAGATTTCGTGCGGGACATATCCTACGAGCAGTACTTC
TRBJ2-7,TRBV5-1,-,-,CASSAYLDGGEQYF,TGCGCCAGCAGCGCTTACCTGGACGGCGGGGAGCAGTACTTC
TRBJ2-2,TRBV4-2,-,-,CASSQDLRDFIAGELFF,TGTGCCAGCAGCCAAGACCTGCGGGACTTTATAGCCGGGGAGCTGTTTTTT
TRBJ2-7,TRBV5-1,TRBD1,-,CASSLSPGQGDEQYF,TGCGCCAGCAGCTTGTCTCCGGGACAGGGTGACGAGCAGTACTTC
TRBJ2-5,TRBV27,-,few,CASSFGPGLDQETQYF,TGTGCCAGCAGTTTCGGACCGGGGCTCGACCAAGAGACCCAGTACTTC
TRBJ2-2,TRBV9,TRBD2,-,CASSVEASGRRDGELFF,TGTGCCAGCAGCGTAGAGGCTAGCGGGAGACGGGACGGGGAGCTGTTTTTT
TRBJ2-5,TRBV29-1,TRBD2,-,CSVAGTSEAQYF,TGCAGCGTTGCTGGGACTAGTGAGGCCCAGTACTTC
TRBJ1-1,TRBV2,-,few,CASRDIIAFF,TGTGCCAGCAGGGACATAATAGCTTTCTTT
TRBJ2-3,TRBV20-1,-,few,CSARDSNGVRDTQYF,TGCAGTGCTAGAGATTCGAACGGGGTCCGGGATACGCAGTATTTT
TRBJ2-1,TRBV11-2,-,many,CASSLAGDEQFF,TGTGCCAGCAGCTTAGCAGGGGATGAGCAGTTCTTC
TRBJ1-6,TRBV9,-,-,CASSPGQYLGNSPLHF,TGTGCCAGCAGCCCCGGGCAGTACCTTGGGAATTCACCCCTCCACTTT
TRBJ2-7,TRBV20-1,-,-,CSASPPLSYEQYF,TGCAGTGCTAGCCCACCTCTTTCCTACGAGCAGTACTTC
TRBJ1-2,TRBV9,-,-,CASSERRDVDYGYTF,TGTGCCAGCAGCGAAAGACGGGACGTTGACTATGGCTACACCTTC
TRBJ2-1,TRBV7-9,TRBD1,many,CASSKGQNNEQFF,TGTGCCAGCAGTAAGGGACAGAACAATGAGCAGTTCTTC
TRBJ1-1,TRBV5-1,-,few,CASSLNWDGTEAFF,TGCGCCAGCAGCTTAAACTGGGACGGCACTGAAGCTTTCTTT
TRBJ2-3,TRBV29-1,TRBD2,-,CSVPPGLAVGNTQYF,TGCAGCGTTCCCCCGGGACTAGCGGTAGGGAATACGCAGTATTTT
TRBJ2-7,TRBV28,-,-,CASSLPQGRREQYF,TGTGCCAGCAGTTTACCCCAGGGGCGTCGGGAGCAGTACTTC
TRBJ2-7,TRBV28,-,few,CASSLQGWAREQYF,TGTGCCAGCAGTTTGCAGGGCTGGGCTAGGGAGCAGTACTTC
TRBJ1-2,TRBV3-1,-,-,CASSEAAGDYYGYTF,TGTGCCAGCAGCGAAGCGGCAGGCGACTACTATGGCTACACCTTC
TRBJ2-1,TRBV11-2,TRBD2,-,CASSLGFGGEHAYNEQFF,TGTGCCAGCAGCTTAGGGTTTGGGGGGGAGCACGCCTACAATGAGCAGTTCTTC
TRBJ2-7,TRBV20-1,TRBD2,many,CSAPVGLAVSYEQYF,TGCAGTGCACCCGTCGGTCTAGCGGTGAGCTACGAGCAGTACTTC
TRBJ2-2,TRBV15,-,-,CATTSELNTGELFF,TGTGCCACCACATCAGAACTGAACACCGGGGAGCTGTTTTTT
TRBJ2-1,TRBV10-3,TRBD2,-,CAISDTSGDNEQFF,TGTGCCATCAGTGACACTAGCGGGGACAATGAGCAGTTCTTC
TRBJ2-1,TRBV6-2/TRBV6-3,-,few,CASSYRWGLNNEQFF,TGTGCCAGCAGTTACCGCTGGGGGCTAAACAATGAGCAGTTCTTC
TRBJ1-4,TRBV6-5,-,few,CASSSDGGPNEKLFF,TGTGCCAGCAGTTCAGATGGGGGCCCTAATGAAAAACTGTTTTTT
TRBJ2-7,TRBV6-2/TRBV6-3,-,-,CATSGYYEQYF,TGTGCCACCTCAGGCTACTACGAGCAGTACTTC
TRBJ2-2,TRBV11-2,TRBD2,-,CASSLDTGGYTGELFF,TGTGCCAGCAGCTTAGATACGGGGGGGTACACCGGGGAGCTGTTTTTT
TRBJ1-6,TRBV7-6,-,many,CASSLTESSPLHF,TGTGCCAGCAGCTTGACAGAAAGTTCACCCCTCCACTTT
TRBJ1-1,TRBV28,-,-,CASIKGSRLPEAFF,TGTGCCAGCATTAAGGGCAGCCGGTTACCTGAAGCTTTCTTT
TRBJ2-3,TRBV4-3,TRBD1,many,CASSRGTGADTQYF,TGCGCCAGCAGCCGGGGGACAGGGGCAGATACGCAGTATTTT
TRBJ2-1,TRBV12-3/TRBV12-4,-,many,CASSLSRISEQFF,TGTGCCAGCAGTTTGTCTAGAATTAGTGAGCAGTTCTTC
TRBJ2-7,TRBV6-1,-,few,CASSPLSFGTDYEQYF,TGTGCCAGCAGTCCACTTTCTTTTGGGACGGATTACGAGCAGTACTTC
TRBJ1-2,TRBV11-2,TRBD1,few,CASSYPHRDRWGWGSGYTF,TGTGCCAGCAGCTACCCACACCGGGACAGGTGGGGTTGGGGGTCTGGCTACACCTTC
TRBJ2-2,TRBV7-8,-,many,CASSSDPGLSRDGMNTGELFF,TGTGCCAGCAGCTCCGACCCCGGACTATCCCGAGACGGAATGAACACCGGGGAGCTGTTTTTT
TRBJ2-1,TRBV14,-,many,CASSQEVYEQFF,TGTGCCAGCAGCCAAGAGGTATATGAGCAGTTCTTC
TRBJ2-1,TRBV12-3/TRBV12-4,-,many,CASSLGGLSSYNEQFF,TGTGCCAGCAGTTTAGGGGGGCTTAGCTCCTACAATGAGCAGTTCTTC
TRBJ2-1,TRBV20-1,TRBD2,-,CSANSGNPLYNEQFF,TGCAGTGCTAATAGCGGGAACCCCCTATACAATGAGCAGTTCTTC
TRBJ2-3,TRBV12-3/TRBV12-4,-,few,CAISSAFTTDTQYF,TGTGCCATCTCCTCGGCTTTTACCACAGATACGCAGTATTTT
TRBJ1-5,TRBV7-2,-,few,CASSRDIYSNQPQHF,TGTGCCAGCAGCAGGGACATATATAGCAATCAGCCCCAGCATTTT
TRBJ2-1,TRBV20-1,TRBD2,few,CSAPLAEARHNEQFF,TGCAGTGCACCACTAGCGGAGGCTCGCCACAATGAGCAGTTCTTC
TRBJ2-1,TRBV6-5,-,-,CASSYPNNEQFF,TGTGCCAGCAGTTACCCCAACAATGAGCAGTTCTTC
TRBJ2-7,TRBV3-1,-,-,CACSQQVPCTYEQYF,TGTGCCTGCAGCCAGCAGGTCCCTTGTACCTACGAGCAGTACTTC
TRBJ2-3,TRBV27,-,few,CASSPLTVLVADTQYF,TGTGCCAGCAGTCCACTCACGGTCCTAGTAGCAGATACGCAGTATTTT
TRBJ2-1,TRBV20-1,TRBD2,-,CSAEVSGRENEQFF,TGCAGTGCTGAAGTCAGCGGGAGGGAGAATGAGCAGTTCTTC
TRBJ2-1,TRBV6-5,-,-,CASSYSLRAAYNEQFF,TGTGCCAGCAGTTACTCGCTGCGGGCCGCCTACAATGAGCAGTTCTTC